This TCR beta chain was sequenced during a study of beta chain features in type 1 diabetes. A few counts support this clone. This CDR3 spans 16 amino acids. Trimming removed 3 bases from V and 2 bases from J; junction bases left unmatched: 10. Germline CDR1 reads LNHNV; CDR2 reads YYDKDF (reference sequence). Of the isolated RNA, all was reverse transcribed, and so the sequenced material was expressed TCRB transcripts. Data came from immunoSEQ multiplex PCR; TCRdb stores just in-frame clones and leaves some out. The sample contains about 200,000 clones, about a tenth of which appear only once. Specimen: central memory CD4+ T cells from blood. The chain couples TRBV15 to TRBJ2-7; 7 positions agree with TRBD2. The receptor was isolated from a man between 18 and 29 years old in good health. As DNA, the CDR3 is TGTGCCACCAGCAGCCCAAGCGGGAACGACGCCTACGAGCAGTACTTC. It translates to CATSSPSGNDAYEQYF. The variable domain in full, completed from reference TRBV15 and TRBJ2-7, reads DAMVIQNPRYQVTQFGKPVTLSCSQTLNHNVMYWYQQKSSQAPKLLFHYYDKDFNNEADTPDNFQSRRPNTSFCFLDIRSPGLGDTAMYLCATSSPSGNDAYEQYFGPGTRLTVT.